This TCR beta chain was found in a study of T cells after yellow fever vaccination. V lost 7 bases and J 1 base, leaving 7 bases between the germline ends. CDR3 length equals 13 residues. The germline V gene encodes CDR1 KGHDR and CDR2 SFDVKD. MiXCR was run by TCRdb on the 5' RACE reads, yielding one entry per CDR3 protein. The table lists roughly 520,000 distinct CDR3 sequences, 20% to 25% of them singletons. The input for sequencing was PBMCs, taken 20 to 25 days after the first yellow fever vaccination. The chain recombines TRBV24-1 with TRBJ1-5; no reliable D call. This sequence was found in a man aged 18 to 30 who received the YFV17D yellow fever vaccine. The CDR3 coding sequence is TGTGCCACCAGACGCAGGAGCAATCAGCCCCAGCATTTT. Residues: CATRRRSNQPQHF.